These 17 T cell receptor beta chains came from one sample sequenced in a study of beta chain features in type 1 diabetes. Every isolated RNA sample was fully reverse transcribed, so sequencing captured expressed TCRB transcripts. Clones were read by immunoSEQ multiplex PCR, and TCRdb kept only the in-frame ones, dropping some. Of tens of thousands of clones listed, under 35% were seen once; the top ten hold 0.45% to 0.55%. The sequencing sample was made of stem cell memory CD4+ T cells from blood. These receptors were obtained from a young woman in good health.

This rearrangement joins TRBV27 to TRBJ1-1; D is perhaps TRBD1 (6 bases). The CDR3 extends over 13 amino acids. Trimming stripped 6 bases from V and 1 base from J, with 9 bases between. Germline V CDR1 and CDR2: MNHEY, SMNVEV (reference sequence). The CDR3 DNA reads TGTGCCAGCAGATTGACAGGGAACACTGAAGCTTTCTTT. Translation: CASRLTGNTEAFF.

This clone was detected only a few times. The rearrangement joins TRBV4-2 to TRBJ2-5; D is unresolved. The CDR3 is made up of 13 amino acids. Trimming stripped 4 bases from V and 1 base from J, with 7 bases between. Germline CDR1 reads LGHNA; CDR2 reads YNFKEQ. The CDR3 bases are TGTGCCAGCAGCCGAGGCCTCCAAGAGACCCAGTACTTC. Translation: CASSRGLQETQYF.

This clone has only a few counts. CDR3: CASSTGQALMNTEAFF. The CDR3, as DNA: TGTGCCAGCAGCACGGGACAGGCCCTCATGAACACTGAAGCTTTCTTT. The chain links TRBV5-4 to TRBJ1-1, with 8 bases matching TRBD1. The CDR3 has 16 amino acids. Germline V gene data show CDR1 as SGHNT and CDR2 as YYREEE (reference sequence). V was clipped by 4 bases and J by 0 bases; unmatched bases: 8.

This clone was seen a few times. This chain connects TRBV7-2 to TRBJ2-7; 9 bases map to TRBD2. The CDR3 is made up of 15 amino acids. The germline CDR1 and CDR2 sequences are SGHTA and FQGNSA. With V trimmed by 1 base and J by 6 bases, 7 bases remained unmatched. The CDR3 region is CASSLDHIAGVEQYF. CDR3 in DNA: TGTGCCAGCAGCTTAGATCATATAGCGGGAGTCGAGCAGTACTTC.

Regarding this clone: Additional DNA sequences in this sample encode the identical CDR3. The V and J genes are TRBV18 and TRBJ1-1; D ambiguous. From germline, CDR1 is KGHSH and CDR2 LQKENI. The CDR3 consists of 13 residues. The V end was cut by 1 base, the J end by 1 base, with 4 bases between. In DNA form, the CDR3 reads TGTGCCAGCTCACCACGCGGGAACACTGAAGCTTTCTTT. Amino acid sequence: CASSPRGNTEAFF. Based on the CDR3 plus reference TRBV18 and TRBJ1-1, the full variable domain is NAGVMQNPRHLVRRRGQEARLRCSPMKGHSHVYWYRQLPEEGLKFMVYLQKENIIDESGMPKERFSAEFPKEGPSILRIQQVVRGDSAAYFCASSPRGNTEAFFGQGTRLTVV.

This chain links TRBV7-2 with TRBJ2-7; maybe TRBD2 (6 bases). V lost 4 bases to trimming and J lost 2 bases, with 15 bases between them. Looked up from germline, CDR1 is SGHTA and CDR2 is FQGNSA. This CDR3 is 15 amino acids long. The CDR3 nucleotides read TGTGCCAGCAGCTCCCGGGCCCGGGGGACCTACGAGCAGTACTTC. It is translated as CASSSRARGTYEQYF.

V usage is TRBV4-1 and J usage is TRBJ2-1; TRBD1 might be the D (6 bases). The CDR3 has 14 amino acids. Trimming pared 2 bases from V and 7 bases from J, leaving 12 bases between. Looked up from germline, CDR1 is MGHRA and CDR2 is YSYEKL. CDR3 coding DNA: TGCGCCAGCAGCCAAACAACAGGGTCGAATGAGCAGTTCTTC. It encodes CASSQTTGSNEQFF.

This clone was found a few times. The chain is built from TRBV4-3 and TRBJ2-1, with a weak D call TRBD2 (5 bases). Germline V gene lookup returns CDR1 LGHNA and CDR2 YSLEER. This CDR3 contains 16 residues. Trimming left V 0 bases short and J 10 bases short, with 19 bases between. This CDR3 reads CASSQEPRLLVGEQFF. In nucleotides, the CDR3 is TGCGCCAGCAGCCAAGAACCCCGCTTACTAGTAGGCGAGCAGTTCTTC.

This clone was counted only a few times. V usage is TRBV5-4 and J usage is TRBJ2-7; 8 bases align to TRBD1. The CDR3 has 13 residues. J gave up 6 bases and V 0 bases, and 2 bases lay outside the gene matches. Germline CDR1 SGHNT, CDR2 YYREEE (reference sequence). The CDR3 reads CASSLGQGIEQYF. DNA of the CDR3: TGTGCCAGCAGCTTGGGACAGGGGATCGAGCAGTACTTC.

A single count supports this clone. V gene TRBV2 combines with J gene TRBJ2-5; tentative D call: TRBD2 (6 bases). Trimming took 5 bases from V and 3 from J, leaving 10 bases between them. Germline assignment: CDR1 SNHLY and CDR2 FYNNEI. This CDR3 has 13 amino acids. In nucleotides, the CDR3 is TGTGCCAGCAGTCCACTAGCTGAAGAGACCCAGTACTTC. This encodes CASSPLAEETQYF.

The chain carries TRBV19 and TRBJ1-2; the match to TRBD1 covers 7 bases. Trimming took 3 bases from V and 4 from J; bases not matched to a gene: 5. Germline assignment: CDR1 LNHDA and CDR2 SQIVND (reference sequence). CDR3 length: 14 residues. CDR3 in amino acids: CASSIPGQSYGYTF. The DNA for the CDR3 is TGTGCCAGTAGTATTCCGGGACAGAGCTATGGCTACACCTTC.

This clone was counted once. V and J are TRBV6-5 and TRBJ2-3, with 8 bases matching TRBD2. There are 14 residues in the CDR3. In germline, CDR1 is MNHEY, CDR2 SVGAGI. The J segment lost 0 bases and the V segment lost 10 bases, leaving 6 bases of the junction unmatched. The CDR3 spells CATQRGFSTDTQYF. CDR3 DNA: TGTGCCACACAGCGGGGGTTTAGCACAGATACGCAGTATTTT.

The V call is TRBV4-2, the J call TRBJ2-7; TRBD1 matches 11 bases. Per the germline V gene, CDR1 is LGHNA and CDR2 is YNFKEQ. The CDR3 totals 15 residues. J gave up 4 bases and V 4 bases, and 6 bases lay outside the gene matches. The CDR3 here is CASSPAGTGGYEQYF. DNA of the CDR3: TGTGCCAGCAGCCCAGCCGGGACAGGGGGATACGAGCAGTACTTC.

The V call is TRBV19, the J call TRBJ1-5; TRBD1 is a possible D gene (6 bases). V was clipped by 10 bases and J by 5 bases, with 18 bases between them. In germline, CDR1 is LNHDA, CDR2 SQIVND (reference sequence). This CDR3 spans 14 amino acids. CDR3 protein: CATNLQGIDQPQHF. The CDR3 region has the DNA TGTGCCACCAATCTACAGGGTATCGATCAGCCCCAGCATTTT.

This clone was recorded a few times. The chain uses TRBV21-1 and TRBJ1-1; the D call of TRBD1 is as the table states it, not checked on the DNA. TRBV21-1 is listed as a pseudogene. The CDR3 covers 19 residues. CDR3 in amino acids: CASSIPTRQGWRLNTEAFF. CDR3 sequence (DNA): TGTGCCAGCAGCATTCCAACTAGACAGGGCTGGCGACTGAACACTGAAGCTTTCTTT.

Details on this clone: Other DNA sequences within the sample encode an identical CDR3. This chain connects TRBV2 to TRBJ1-5, with unresolved D. The germline CDR1 and CDR2 sequences are SNHLY and FYNNEI. Trimming took 1 base from V and 0 from J, leaving 10 bases between them. The CDR3 has 16 residues. CDR3 bases: TGTGCCAGCAGTGAAGGTGCGCTTTATAGCAATCAGCCCCAGCATTTT. Translated, it gives CASSEGALYSNQPQHF.

The chain links TRBV13 to TRBJ1-1, with D uncertain. The germline V gene has CDR1 PRHDT and CDR2 FYEKMQ (reference sequence). V was pared by 4 bases and J by 9 bases, with 18 bases between. CDR3 size: 14 residues. The CDR3 protein is CASSSNTGYAKAFF. The CDR3 DNA sequence: TGTGCCAGCAGCTCGAATACGGGGTACGCGAAAGCTTTCTTT.